These 8 T cell receptor beta chains were sequenced from one sample in a study of blood T cell repertoires in COVID-19 (dated by TCRdb to 2018 to 2021). The library was made by the immunoSEQ multiplex PCR assay. TCRdb provides this immuneACCESS table in a form limited to in-frame rearrangements. Some clones are lacking; in checked studies, under half of them reflect an unresolved V gene, and why the rest are absent is not known. This sample gives tens of thousands of clones in total; around 90% of them show up just once. The top ten clonotypes cover about 13% of the sample. The sequenced sample consisted of peripheral blood. The source is a man aged 65 to 85 with active COVID-19.

The chain has TRBV3-1 (or the pseudogene TRBV3-2) and TRBJ2-3; 9 bases are a match to TRBD2. From germline, CDR1 is LGHDT and CDR2 YNNKEL (reference sequence). The trim removed 3 bases at V and 3 bases at J, leaving 4 bases unmatched. There are 15 residues in the CDR3. Here the CDR3 reads CASSHSSGTTDTQYF. CDR3 nucleotide sequence: TGTGCCAGCAGCCATTCTAGCGGGACTACAGATACGCAGTATTTT.

V is TRBV15 and J is TRBJ1-5, with 8 positions matching TRBD1. The V segment lost 2 bases and the J segment 6 bases; nucleotides outside the gene matches: 3. This CDR3 spans 14 amino acids. Germline values: CDR1 LNHNV, CDR2 YYDKDF (reference sequence). The CDR3 DNA sequence: TGTGCCACCAGCAGATCAGGGGGCGTTCAGCCCCAGCATTTT. This translates into CATSRSGGVQPQHF.

The gene calls are TRBV10-1 and TRBJ2-1, with a weak D call TRBD2 (5 bases). This CDR3 has 13 residues. V was cut by 0 bases and J by 10 bases, with 10 bases left in between. The germline CDR1 and CDR2 sequences are WNHNN and SYGVQD (reference sequence). In DNA form, the CDR3 reads TGCGCCAGCAGTGAGTCAGGGAGAGCGGAGCAGTTCTTC. It encodes CASSESGRAEQFF.

This clone has a handful of counts. The rearrangement joins TRBV19 to TRBJ2-2; no definite D call. V lost 0 bases to trimming and J lost 2 bases, with 7 bases between them. The CDR3 covers 15 residues. Germline V gene lookup returns CDR1 LNHDA and CDR2 SQIVND (reference sequence). The chain's CDR3 is CASSIEGLNTGELFF. The CDR3 DNA follows: TGTGCCAGTAGTATAGAGGGCTTAAACACCGGGGAGCTGTTTTTT.

This chain connects TRBV3-1 (or the pseudogene TRBV3-2) to TRBJ2-7, with 9 bases matching TRBD2. Germline trimming cut 1 base from V and 2 bases from J; bases unmatched to any gene: 6. The CDR3 is 16 residues long. Germline-derived CDR1 and CDR2 are LGHDT and YNNKEL (reference sequence). CDR3 protein: CASSQAGPSGTYEQYF. The CDR3 DNA reads as TGTGCCAGCAGCCAAGCGGGGCCTAGCGGGACCTACGAGCAGTACTTC.

Written as DNA, the CDR3 is TGTGCCATCAGTGAGAATCTAGCGGGAGTGGGGAAGACCCAGTACTTC. Protein product: CAISENLAGVGKTQYF. The chain carries TRBV10-3 and TRBJ2-5, with 10 nucleotides matching TRBD2. V was pared by 2 bases and J by 6 bases, with 9 bases of the junction left unmatched. CDR1 is ENHRY and CDR2 is SYGVKD in the germline V gene. The CDR3 contains 16 residues.

The V and J genes are TRBV28 and TRBJ2-7, with D possibly TRBD1 on 7 matching bases. Trimming pared 6 bases from V and 0 bases from J, leaving 12 bases between. This CDR3 has 14 amino acids. Per germline, CDR1 MDHEN and CDR2 SYDVKM. This chain's CDR3 is CASRSGGSSYEQYF. CDR3 DNA sequence: TGTGCCAGCAGATCAGGGGGGAGCTCCTACGAGCAGTACTTC. The variable domain in full, with the rest retrieved from reference TRBV28 and TRBJ2-7, is DVKVTQSSRYLVKRTGEKVFLECVQDMDHENMFWYRQDPGLGLRLIYFSYDVKMKEKGDIPEGYSVSREKKERFSLILESASTNQTSMYLCASRSGGSSYEQYFGPGTRLTVT.

This sequence joins TRBV10-1 and TRBJ1-4; D not resolved. Germline V lookup: CDR1 WNHNN, CDR2 SYGVQD (reference sequence). There are 15 residues in the CDR3. Trimming pared 3 bases from V and 6 bases from J, leaving 14 bases between. The CDR3, as DNA: TGCGCCAGCAGTGACGACCGGTTTCGGGATGAAAAACTGTTTTTT. Amino acids: CASSDDRFRDEKLFF.